The next 25 T cell receptor beta chains were all read from a single sample in a study of graft-versus-host responses after intestinal transplantation (dated by TCRdb to 2020 to 2023). The library came from the immunoSEQ multiplex PCR assay. The clones in this table, taken by TCRdb from immuneACCESS, are in-frame only. Not every clone is retained; where verified, under half of the shortfall comes from an unresolved V gene, and the cause of the rest is unknown. The sample records around 15,000 clones, 60% to 85% of which are singletons. 7.8% of the sample goes to the ten largest clones. To isolate intraepithelial and lamina propria lymphocytes from graft specimens, dithiothreitol, EDTA incubations and collagenase D digestion were used. Sequencing used ileum tissue, obtained around 69 weeks after intestinal transplant. Receptors originate from a human patient who received an intestinal transplant, so some T cells may come from the graft donor.

This clone showed up just once. The chain joins TRBV9 to TRBJ2-1; 14 positions agree with TRBD2. From germline, CDR1 is SGDLS and CDR2 YYNGEE. CDR3 size: 18 residues. V was pared by 3 bases and J by 3 bases, with 8 bases of the junction left unmatched. The CDR3 DNA sequence: TGTGCCAGCAGCGCTCCCTTAGGACTAGCGGGGGGCTACAATGAGCAGTTCTTC. It is translated as CASSAPLGLAGGYNEQFF.

Comment on this clone: The same CDR3 is also encoded by other DNA sequences in this sample. The chain has TRBV27 and TRBJ2-7; D tentatively reads TRBD1 or TRBD2 (5 bases each). There are 12 residues in the CDR3. Germline CDR1 is MNHEY and CDR2 is SMNVEV (reference sequence). V shed 5 bases and J shed 6 bases, with 11 bases lying between them. The CDR3 nucleotides are TGTGCCAGCAGTCCTGGGGCGGGCGAGCAGTACTTC. It encodes CASSPGAGEQYF.

The DNA of the CDR3 is TGTGCTAGTGGTTCCGGACTAGCGGGGCTAACAGATACGCAGTATTTT. The encoded protein is CASGSGLAGLTDTQYF. The chain links TRBV12-5 to TRBJ2-3; 12 nucleotides line up with TRBD2. The CDR3 covers 16 residues. CDR1 LGHNT and CDR2 FRNRAP come from the germline V gene. The trim removed 4 bases at V and 3 bases at J, leaving 5 bases unmatched.

This clone occurred a few times. The chain recombines TRBV18 with TRBJ1-1, with D maybe TRBD1 (6 bases). CDR1 is KGHSH, CDR2 LQKENI, per germline. CDR3 length: 13 residues. The V gene lost 3 bases and the J gene lost 7 bases, with 12 bases spanning the gap. The DNA for the CDR3 is TGTGCCAGCTCACCTTCCGACAGGAGTGAAGCTTTCTTT. As protein: CASSPSDRSEAFF.

This clone was picked up a small number of times. The chain is built from TRBV4-1 and TRBJ1-5; possible D gene TRBD1, 5 bases. Germline loops: CDR1 MGHRA, CDR2 YSYEKL. Between the trimmed V and J ends, which lost 1 base and 4 bases, there was a span of 17 bases. The CDR3 extends over 17 amino acids. As DNA, the CDR3 is TGCGCCAGCAGCCAAGGAACCACCGGGGCCCTAAATCAGCCCCAGCATTTT. This codes for CASSQGTTGALNQPQHF.

The gene calls are TRBV4-2 and TRBJ1-6, with D unresolved. The V gene lost 4 bases and the J gene lost 6 bases, with 22 bases spanning the gap. The CDR3 has 18 amino acids. The germline V gene has CDR1 LGHNA and CDR2 YNFKEQ. The CDR3 loop reads CASSPQATQETGNSPLHF. The CDR3 nucleotides read TGTGCCAGCAGCCCACAAGCAACCCAGGAAACGGGTAATTCACCCCTCCACTTT.

This clone was detected once. The chain has TRBV6-5 and TRBJ2-7; D might be TRBD2 (5 bases). CDR1 is MNHEY and CDR2 is SVGAGI in the germline V gene. The CDR3 is 16 residues long. The germline V and J ends were trimmed by 4 bases and 4 bases, with 20 bases remaining between them. The CDR3 DNA follows: TGTGCCAGCAGTTCTTTCGTTGGTACTAGTCTTTACGAGCAGTACTTC. It is translated as CASSSFVGTSLYEQYF.

A note on this clone: At the DNA level, this CDR3 is encoded by other sequences in the same sample as well. The V and J genes are TRBV12-5 and TRBJ1-2; 12 bases align to TRBD1. This CDR3 region has 16 residues. Germline CDR1 reads LGHNT; CDR2 reads FRNRAP. V shed 6 bases and J 5 bases; nucleotides not matched to a gene: 10. The CDR3 DNA is TGTGCTAGTGGGCCCGGTGGGACAGGGGGCGGTTATGGCTACACCTTC. Its translation: CASGPGGTGGGYGYTF.

The rearrangement links TRBV13 to TRBJ2-5, with TRBD1 matching over 8 bases. Germline CDR1 PRHDT, CDR2 FYEKMQ (reference sequence). This CDR3 region has 14 residues. V lost 4 bases, J lost 5 bases, and 6 bases stayed unmatched. CDR3 region: CASSWTGLGETQYF. The CDR3 bases are TGTGCCAGCAGCTGGACAGGGTTAGGGGAGACCCAGTACTTC.

The chain carries TRBV4-1 and TRBJ1-1; TRBD1 matches at 7 bases. The trim removed 0 bases at V and 0 bases at J, leaving 10 bases unmatched. Germline CDR1 is MGHRA and CDR2 is YSYEKL. CDR3 length equals 18 residues. CDR3 loop: CASSQDNFEDRMNTEAFF. CDR3 nucleotide sequence: TGCGCCAGCAGCCAAGATAATTTTGAGGACAGGATGAACACTGAAGCTTTCTTT.

The J gene is TRBJ2-3, the V gene TRBV18; 8 positions agree with TRBD1. Germline loops: CDR1 KGHSH, CDR2 LQKENI. V trimming: 3 bases; J trimming: 1 base; junction bases outside the gene matches: 0. The CDR3 has 14 residues. The chain's CDR3 is CASSPGQGTDTQYF. CDR3 nucleotide sequence: TGTGCCAGCTCACCGGGACAGGGCACAGATACGCAGTATTTT.

The chain employs TRBV5-4 and TRBJ2-7; TRBD2 matches 14 bases. There are 18 residues in the CDR3. V shed 4 bases, J shed 7 bases, and the junction held 16 bases outside the gene matches. The V gene's germline CDR1 is SGHNT and CDR2 YYREEE (reference sequence). The CDR3 coding sequence is TGTGCCAGCAGCCCCCGACTAGCGGGGGGGTCGGTAGTGAGAGAGCAGTACTTC. The encoded protein is CASSPRLAGGSVVREQYF.

The chain combines TRBV4-1 with TRBJ2-3; 10 nucleotides agree with TRBD2. Germline assignment: CDR1 MGHRA and CDR2 YSYEKL. This CDR3 is 17 amino acids long. With V trimmed by 0 bases and J by 4 bases, 7 bases remained unmatched. The DNA for the CDR3 is TGCGCCAGCAGCCAAGAACCTAGCGGGAGAGGGGCAGATACGCAGTATTTT. Translation gives CASSQEPSGRGADTQYF.

The chain combines TRBV6-4 with TRBJ2-3, with a tentative D call TRBD2 (5 bases). Looked up from germline, CDR1 is MRHNA and CDR2 is SNTAGT. The CDR3 covers 14 residues. V lost 5 bases to trimming and J lost 0 bases, with 9 bases between them. CDR3 sequence reads: CASSPGSSTDTQYF. CDR3 coding DNA: TGTGCCAGCAGTCCGGGATCAAGCACAGATACGCAGTATTTT.

This chain joins TRBV6-1 and TRBJ1-1, with a weak D call TRBD1 (6 bases). There are 14 residues in the CDR3. V was clipped by 3 bases and J by 4 bases, with 12 bases between them. Germline V gene lookup returns CDR1 MNHNS and CDR2 SASEGT. CDR3 sequence reads: CASSEGTTGTEAFF. In DNA, the CDR3 is TGTGCCAGCAGTGAGGGGACAACAGGCACTGAAGCTTTCTTT.

The rearrangement links TRBV7-3 to TRBJ1-5; D is unresolved. This CDR3 contains 14 residues. Trimming removed 2 bases at V and 4 bases at J, with 9 bases between. The germline V gene encodes CDR1 SGHTA and CDR2 FQGTGA. CDR3 bases: TGTGCCAGCAGCTTAGGGCACGGAAATCAGCCCCAGCATTTT. It encodes CASSLGHGNQPQHF.

The chain links TRBV19 to TRBJ2-3, with 12 bases that match TRBD2. The CDR3 has 16 residues. Germline V gives CDR1 LNHDA, CDR2 SQIVND (reference sequence). With 5 bases clipped from V and 8 bases from J, the junction kept 11 bases outside the gene matches. In nucleotides, the CDR3 is TGTGCCAGTAGTCCGGGGACTAGCGGGCCCTTTGGTACGCAGTATTTT. This gives the protein CASSPGTSGPFGTQYF.

This clone was seen a few times. This chain connects TRBV5-1 to TRBJ2-5; the D gene is possibly TRBD1 (6 bases). Trimming removed 0 bases from V and 4 bases from J, with 13 bases in between. Germline CDR1 reads SGHRS; CDR2 reads YFSETQ. This CDR3 contains 15 residues. The CDR3 DNA reads as TGCGCCAGCAGCTTGGCCAATATCAGGGGAGAGACCCAGTACTTC. Translating gives CASSLANIRGETQYF.

J is TRBJ1-6 and V is TRBV5-5; 8 bases fit TRBD1. The CDR3 consists of 12 residues. With V trimmed by 5 bases and J by 10 bases, 2 bases remained unmatched. The germline CDR1 and CDR2 sequences are SGHKS and YYEKEE (reference sequence). The CDR3 spells CASRRQGSPLHF. DNA for the CDR3: TGTGCCAGCAGAAGACAGGGGTCACCCCTCCACTTT.

The chain couples TRBV9 to TRBJ2-3, with no clear D. The CDR3 runs to 15 residues. From germline, CDR1 is SGDLS and CDR2 YYNGEE. V lost 4 bases and J 4 bases, leaving 16 bases between the germline ends. The CDR3 sequence: CASSTLPCSSDTQYF. The CDR3 DNA reads as TGTGCCAGCAGCACTCTTCCTTGTAGCTCAGATACGCAGTATTTT.

The chain combines TRBV6-4 with TRBJ2-6, with D uncertain. The CDR3 sequence is 14 residues long. In germline, CDR1 is MRHNA, CDR2 SNTAGT. Trimming took 2 bases from V and 0 from J, leaving 2 bases between them. The CDR3 DNA reads as TGTGCCAGCAGTGACAACTCTGGGGCCAACGTCCTGACTTTC. It encodes CASSDNSGANVLTF.

The rearrangement uses TRBV5-1 and TRBJ1-1; possible D gene TRBD1, 6 bases. The CDR3 runs to 15 residues. V was pared by 5 bases and J by 0 bases, with 14 bases between. Germline V lookup: CDR1 SGHRS, CDR2 YFSETQ. The DNA for the CDR3 is TGCGCCAGCAGTTTAGAGGACAGCCTGAACACTGAAGCTTTCTTT. Translation: CASSLEDSLNTEAFF.

This chain uses TRBV15 with TRBJ2-1; 9 bases agree with TRBD2. The V and J ends lost 3 bases and 1 base, in that order; junction bases with no gene match: 4. The CDR3 totals 16 residues. CDR1 and CDR2 from the germline V gene are LNHNV and YYDKDF (reference sequence). CDR3 residues: CATSSGAGGSYNEQFF. For the CDR3, the DNA is TGTGCCACCAGCAGCGGCGCGGGAGGGTCCTACAATGAGCAGTTCTTC.

This clone showed up just a few times. V and J are TRBV15 and TRBJ2-7, with TRBD2 identical over 7 bases. The V and J ends lost 4 bases and 3 bases, in that order; junction bases with no gene match: 9. The CDR3 is 15 amino acids. Germline CDR1 is LNHNV and CDR2 is YYDKDF (reference sequence). The CDR3, as DNA: TGTGCCACCAGCAAAGGGACGCTAGCGGACTACGAGCAGTACTTC. Translated, it gives CATSKGTLADYEQYF.

The sample holds one count of this clone. V gene TRBV20-1 combines with J gene TRBJ1-2; D is uncertain. V gave up 6 bases and J gave up 12 bases, with 17 bases separating them. The CDR3 is 11 amino acids. Germline V gene lookup returns CDR1 DFQATT and CDR2 SNEGSKA (reference sequence). The CDR3 nucleotides are TGCAGTGCCAGCCCGTACGTTGAAAACACCTTC. It translates to CSASPYVENTF.